This T cell receptor (beta chain) was found in a study of spatial heterogeneity in lung cancer. V lost 2 bases and J lost 6, with 8 bases in between. The CDR3 loop spans 12 amino acids. Germline CDR1 reads SGHDT; CDR2 reads YYEEEE. Time point of the sample: sample taken at primary tumor resection. TCRs were sequenced from unsorted whole RNA of tumor, nontumor lung or PBMC. One entry per CDR3 protein, called by TCRdb with MiXCR from the 5' RACE reads. The table lists about 85,000 distinct CDR3 sequences, around 21% of them singletons. About this clonotype itself: A much bigger clone sits one base away, suggesting this may be a read error.

The TCR was taken from a male donor with early-stage non-small cell lung cancer. The sequences come from PBMCs, collected at surgery. The chain couples TRBV5-6 to TRBJ1-2; D possibly corresponds to TRBD1 (6 bases). CDR3 bases: TGTGCCAGCAGCTTAAGGACAGATGGCTACACCTTC. Protein sequence: CASSLRTDGYTF. The whole variable domain, filled in from reference TRBV5-6 and TRBJ1-2, reads DAGVTQSPTHLIKTRGQQVTLRCSPKSGHDTVSWYQQALGQGPQFIFQYYEEEERQRGNFPDRFSGHQFPNYSSELNVNALLLGDSALYLCASSLRTDGYTFGSGTRLTVV.